The source of this T cell receptor beta chain is a study of blood T cells in healthy people across ages. A J-beta primer mix and a sample-barcoded 5' primer were used in a second PCR of about 6 to 12 cycles. Every cDNA molecule carried a tag from a template-switch adaptor bearing 12 random nucleotides. TCRdb reprocessed the 5' RACE reads with MiXCR, giving one entry per CDR3 protein. Of 800,000 to 950,000 distinct CDR3 sequences listed, approximately 49% are singletons. Study outcomes and limitations: Unsorted PBMCs blocked a conclusive comparison of naive and antigen-experienced cells. There were more naive CD4+ cells and higher diversity in long-lived donors than in aged donors.

A minimum of 7 million PBMCs was isolated per sample. Remarks on this clonotype: The antigen is not known.

V was shortened by 0 bases and J by 5 bases, with 10 bases between the two germline ends. The CDR3 length is 14 residues. Germline lookup yields CDR1 LGHNA and CDR2 YNFKEQ. Material for sequencing was blood. The clonotype originates from a young man in good health. This rearrangement joins TRBV4-2 to TRBJ1-2; D is perhaps TRBD1 (6 bases). The CDR3 here is CASSQEKGGYGYTF. The CDR3, as DNA: TGTGCCAGCAGCCAAGAGAAGGGGGGGTATGGCTACACCTTC.